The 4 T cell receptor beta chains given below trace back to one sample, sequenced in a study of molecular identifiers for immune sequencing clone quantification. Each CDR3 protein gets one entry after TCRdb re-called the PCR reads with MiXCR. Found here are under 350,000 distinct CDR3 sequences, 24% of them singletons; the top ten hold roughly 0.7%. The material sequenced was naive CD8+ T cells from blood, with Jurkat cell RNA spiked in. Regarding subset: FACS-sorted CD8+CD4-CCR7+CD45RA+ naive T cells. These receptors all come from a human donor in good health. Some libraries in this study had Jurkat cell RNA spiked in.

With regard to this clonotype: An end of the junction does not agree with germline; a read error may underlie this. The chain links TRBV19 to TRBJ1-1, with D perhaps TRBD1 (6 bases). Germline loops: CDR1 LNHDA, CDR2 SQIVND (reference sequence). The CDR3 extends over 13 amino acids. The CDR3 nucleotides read TGTGCCAGTAGTATAGCCCGGGACACTGGAGCTTTCTTT. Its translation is CASSIARDTGAFF.

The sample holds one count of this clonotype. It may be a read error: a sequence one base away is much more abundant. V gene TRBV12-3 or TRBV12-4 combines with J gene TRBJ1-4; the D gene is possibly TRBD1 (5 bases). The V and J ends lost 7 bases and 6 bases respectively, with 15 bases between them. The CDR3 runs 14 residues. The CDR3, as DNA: TGTGCCAGCATTTTCGGCAGGGCCGATGAAAAACTGTTTTTT. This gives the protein CASIFGRADEKLFF.

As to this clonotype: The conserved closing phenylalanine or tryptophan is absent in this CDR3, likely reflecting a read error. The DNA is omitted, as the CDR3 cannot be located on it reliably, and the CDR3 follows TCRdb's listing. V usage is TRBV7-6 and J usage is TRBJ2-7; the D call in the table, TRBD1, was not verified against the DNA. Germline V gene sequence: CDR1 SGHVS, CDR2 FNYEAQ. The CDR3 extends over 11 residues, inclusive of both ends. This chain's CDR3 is CASSNRDRELN.

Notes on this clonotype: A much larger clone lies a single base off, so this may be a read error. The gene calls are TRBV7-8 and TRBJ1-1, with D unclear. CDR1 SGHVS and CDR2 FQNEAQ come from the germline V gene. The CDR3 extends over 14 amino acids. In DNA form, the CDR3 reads TGTACCAGCAGCTCCGTTGGGCTTGGCACTGAAGCTTTCTTT. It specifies CTSSSVGLGTEAFF.